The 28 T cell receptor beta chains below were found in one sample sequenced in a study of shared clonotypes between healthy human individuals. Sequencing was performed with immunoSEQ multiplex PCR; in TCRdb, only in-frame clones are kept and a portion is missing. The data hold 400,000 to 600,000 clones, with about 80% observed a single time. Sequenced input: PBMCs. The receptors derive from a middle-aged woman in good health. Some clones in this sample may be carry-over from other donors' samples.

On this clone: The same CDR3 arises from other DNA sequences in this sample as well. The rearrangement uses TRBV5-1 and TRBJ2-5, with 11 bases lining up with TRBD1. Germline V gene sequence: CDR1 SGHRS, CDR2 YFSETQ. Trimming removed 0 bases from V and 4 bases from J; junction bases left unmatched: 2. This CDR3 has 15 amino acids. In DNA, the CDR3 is TGCGCCAGCAGCTTGGGGACAGGGGGCAGAGAGACCCAGTACTTC. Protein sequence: CASSLGTGGRETQYF.

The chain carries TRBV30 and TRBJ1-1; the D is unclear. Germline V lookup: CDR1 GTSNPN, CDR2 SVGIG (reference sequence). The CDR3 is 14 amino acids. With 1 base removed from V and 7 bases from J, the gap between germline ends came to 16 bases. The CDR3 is CAWSGGQDGSEAFF. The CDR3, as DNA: TGTGCCTGGAGTGGAGGGCAGGACGGTAGTGAAGCTTTCTTT.

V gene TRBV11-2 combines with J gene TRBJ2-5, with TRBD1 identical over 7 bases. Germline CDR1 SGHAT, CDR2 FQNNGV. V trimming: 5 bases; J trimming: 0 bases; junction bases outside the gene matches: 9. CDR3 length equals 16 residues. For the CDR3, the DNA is TGTGCCAGCAGCAAACAGGGGTCTAAGTACCAAGAGACCCAGTACTTC. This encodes CASSKQGSKYQETQYF.

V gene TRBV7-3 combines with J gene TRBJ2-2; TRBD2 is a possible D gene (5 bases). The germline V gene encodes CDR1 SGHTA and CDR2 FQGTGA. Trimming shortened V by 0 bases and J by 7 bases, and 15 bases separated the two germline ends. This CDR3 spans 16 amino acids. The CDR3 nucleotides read TGTGCCAGCAGCTTAACTTTAACACCTGCGGGCGGGGAGCTGTTTTTT. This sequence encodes CASSLTLTPAGGELFF.

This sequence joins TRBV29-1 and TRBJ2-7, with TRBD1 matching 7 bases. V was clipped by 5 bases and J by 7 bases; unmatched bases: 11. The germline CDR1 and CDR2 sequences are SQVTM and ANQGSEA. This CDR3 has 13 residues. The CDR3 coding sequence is TGCAGCGTTCAATCTACAGGGGTGGGAGAGCAGTACTTC. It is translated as CSVQSTGVGEQYF.

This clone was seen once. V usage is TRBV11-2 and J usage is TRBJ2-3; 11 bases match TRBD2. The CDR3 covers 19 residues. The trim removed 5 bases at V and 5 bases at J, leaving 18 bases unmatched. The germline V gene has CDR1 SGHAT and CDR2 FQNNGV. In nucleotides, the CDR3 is TGTGCCAGCAGCCCCCGACCGTCCGGGCTAGCGGGAGGAAGAGATACGCAGTATTTT. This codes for CASSPRPSGLAGGRDTQYF.

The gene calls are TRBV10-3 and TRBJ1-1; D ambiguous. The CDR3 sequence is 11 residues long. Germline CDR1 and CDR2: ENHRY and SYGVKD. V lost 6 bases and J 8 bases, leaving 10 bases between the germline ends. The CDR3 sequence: CAISETREAFF. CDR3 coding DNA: TGTGCCATCAGCGAAACAAGGGAAGCTTTCTTT.

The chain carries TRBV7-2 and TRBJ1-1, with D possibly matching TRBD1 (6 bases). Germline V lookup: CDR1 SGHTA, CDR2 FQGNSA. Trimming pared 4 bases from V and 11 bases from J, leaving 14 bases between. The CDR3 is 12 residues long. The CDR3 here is CASSSYTGYAFF. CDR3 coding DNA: TGTGCCAGCAGCTCCTACACAGGGTACGCTTTCTTT.

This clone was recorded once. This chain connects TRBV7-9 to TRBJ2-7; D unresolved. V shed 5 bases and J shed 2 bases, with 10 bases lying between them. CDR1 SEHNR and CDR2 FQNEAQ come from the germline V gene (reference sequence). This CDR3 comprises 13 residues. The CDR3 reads CASSQWSTYEQYF. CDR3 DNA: TGTGCCAGCAGCCAATGGTCAACCTACGAGCAGTACTTC.

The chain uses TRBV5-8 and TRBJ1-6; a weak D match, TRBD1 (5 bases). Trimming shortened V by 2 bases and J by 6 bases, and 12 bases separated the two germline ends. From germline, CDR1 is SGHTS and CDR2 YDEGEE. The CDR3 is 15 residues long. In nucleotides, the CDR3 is TGTGCCAGCAGCTTCGGACAATTTCTTAATTCACCCCTCCACTTT. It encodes CASSFGQFLNSPLHF.

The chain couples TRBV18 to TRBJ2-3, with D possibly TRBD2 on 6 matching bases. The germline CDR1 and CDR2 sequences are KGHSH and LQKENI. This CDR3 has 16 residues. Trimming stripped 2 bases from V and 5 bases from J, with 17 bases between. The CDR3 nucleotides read TGTGCCAGCTCACCAGAGGCGGAGGGCTCAGGAGATACGCAGTATTTT. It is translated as CASSPEAEGSGDTQYF.

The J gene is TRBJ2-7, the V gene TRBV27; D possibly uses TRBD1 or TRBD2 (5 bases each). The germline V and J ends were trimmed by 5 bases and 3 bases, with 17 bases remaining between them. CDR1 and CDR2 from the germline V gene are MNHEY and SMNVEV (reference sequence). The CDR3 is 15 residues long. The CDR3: CASSTGTGPFYEQYF. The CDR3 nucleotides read TGTGCCAGCAGTACCGGGACGGGCCCATTCTACGAGCAGTACTTC.

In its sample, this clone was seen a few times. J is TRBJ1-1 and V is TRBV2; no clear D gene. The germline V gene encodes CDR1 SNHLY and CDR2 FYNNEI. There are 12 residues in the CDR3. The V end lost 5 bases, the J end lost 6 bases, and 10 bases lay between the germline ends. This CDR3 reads CASSSLTPEAFF. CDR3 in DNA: TGTGCCAGCAGTAGCCTCACTCCTGAAGCTTTCTTT.

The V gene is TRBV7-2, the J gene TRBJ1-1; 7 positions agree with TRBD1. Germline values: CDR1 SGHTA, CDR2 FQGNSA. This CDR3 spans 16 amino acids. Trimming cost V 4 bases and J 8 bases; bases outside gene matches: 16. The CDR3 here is CASSSLTGARLGEAFF. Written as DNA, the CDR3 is TGTGCCAGCAGCTCACTTACAGGGGCCCGACTTGGGGAAGCTTTCTTT.

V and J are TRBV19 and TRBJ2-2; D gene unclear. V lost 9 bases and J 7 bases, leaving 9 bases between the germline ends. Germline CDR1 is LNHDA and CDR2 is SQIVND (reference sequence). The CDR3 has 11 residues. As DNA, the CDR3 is TGTGCCAGCCGGACGCACGGGGAGCTGTTTTTT. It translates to CASRTHGELFF.

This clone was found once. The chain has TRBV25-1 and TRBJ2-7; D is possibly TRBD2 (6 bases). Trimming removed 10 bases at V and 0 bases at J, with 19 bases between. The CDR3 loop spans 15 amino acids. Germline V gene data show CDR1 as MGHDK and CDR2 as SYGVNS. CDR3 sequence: CAITGEQPSSYEQYF. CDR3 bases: TGTGCCATCACGGGGGAGCAGCCGAGCTCCTACGAGCAGTACTTC.

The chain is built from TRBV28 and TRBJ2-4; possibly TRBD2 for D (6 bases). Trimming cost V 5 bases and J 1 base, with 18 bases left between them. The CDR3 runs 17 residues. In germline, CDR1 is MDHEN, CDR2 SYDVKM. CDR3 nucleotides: TGTGCCAGCAGTCCCCGTTACGAGGGAGGCGCCAAAAACATTCAGTACTTC. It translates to CASSPRYEGGAKNIQYF. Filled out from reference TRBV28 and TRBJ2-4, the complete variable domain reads DVKVTQSSRYLVKRTGEKVFLECVQDMDHENMFWYRQDPGLGLRLIYFSYDVKMKEKGDIPEGYSVSREKKERFSLILESASTNQTSMYLCASSPRYEGGAKNIQYFGAGTRLSVL.

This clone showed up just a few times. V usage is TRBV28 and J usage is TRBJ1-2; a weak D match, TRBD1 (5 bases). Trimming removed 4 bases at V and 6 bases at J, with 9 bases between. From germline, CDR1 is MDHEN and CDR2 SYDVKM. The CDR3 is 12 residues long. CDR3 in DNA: TGTGCCAGCAGTTCTCGGGGACATGGCTACACCTTC. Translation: CASSSRGHGYTF.

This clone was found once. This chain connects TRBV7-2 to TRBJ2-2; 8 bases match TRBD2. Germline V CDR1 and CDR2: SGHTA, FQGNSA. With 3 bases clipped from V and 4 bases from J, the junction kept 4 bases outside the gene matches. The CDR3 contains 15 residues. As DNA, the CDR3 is TGTGCCAGCAGCTTCGACGGGGGGGGCACCGGGGAGCTGTTTTTT. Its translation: CASSFDGGGTGELFF.

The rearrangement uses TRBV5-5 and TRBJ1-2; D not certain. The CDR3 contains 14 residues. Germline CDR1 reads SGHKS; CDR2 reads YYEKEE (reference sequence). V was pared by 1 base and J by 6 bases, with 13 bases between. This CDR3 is CASSLFQRAHGYTF. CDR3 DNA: TGTGCCAGCAGCTTGTTCCAGAGGGCCCATGGCTACACCTTC. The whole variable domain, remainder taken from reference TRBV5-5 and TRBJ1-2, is DAGVTQSPTHLIKTRGQQVTLRCSPISGHKSVSWYQQVLGQGPQFIFQYYEKEERGRGNFPDRFSARQFPNYSSELNVNALLLGDSALYLCASSLFQRAHGYTFGSGTRLTVV.

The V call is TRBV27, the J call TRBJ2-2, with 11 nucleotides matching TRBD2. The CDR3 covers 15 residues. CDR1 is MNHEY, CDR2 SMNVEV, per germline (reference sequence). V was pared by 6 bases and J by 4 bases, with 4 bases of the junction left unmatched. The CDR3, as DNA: TGTGCCAGCAGACTAGCGGGAGCGGGCACCGGGGAGCTGTTTTTT. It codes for CASRLAGAGTGELFF.

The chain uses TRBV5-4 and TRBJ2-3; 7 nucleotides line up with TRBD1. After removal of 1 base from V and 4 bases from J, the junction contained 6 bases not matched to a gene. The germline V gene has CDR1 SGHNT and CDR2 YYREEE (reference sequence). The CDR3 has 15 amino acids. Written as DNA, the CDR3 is TGTGCCAGCAGCTTGTATCTAGGGGGCGCAGATACGCAGTATTTT. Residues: CASSLYLGGADTQYF.

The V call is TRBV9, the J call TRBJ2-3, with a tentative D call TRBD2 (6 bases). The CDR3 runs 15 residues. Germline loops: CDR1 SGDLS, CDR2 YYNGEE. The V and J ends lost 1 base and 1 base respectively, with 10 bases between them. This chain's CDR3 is CASSVLALGTDTQYF. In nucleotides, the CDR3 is TGTGCCAGCAGCGTACTAGCGTTAGGCACAGATACGCAGTATTTT. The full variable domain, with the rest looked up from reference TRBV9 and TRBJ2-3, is DSGVTQTPKHLITATGQRVTLRCSPRSGDLSVYWYQQSLDQGLQFLIQYYNGEERAKGNILERFSAQQFPDLHSELNLSSLELGDSALYFCASSVLALGTDTQYFGPGTRLTVL.

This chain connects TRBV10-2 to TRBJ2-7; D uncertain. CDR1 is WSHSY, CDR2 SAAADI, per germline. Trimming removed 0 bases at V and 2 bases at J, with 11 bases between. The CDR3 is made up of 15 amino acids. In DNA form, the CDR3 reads TGCGCCAGCAGTGAGTCGATTCCATTTACCTACGAGCAGTACTTC. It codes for CASSESIPFTYEQYF.

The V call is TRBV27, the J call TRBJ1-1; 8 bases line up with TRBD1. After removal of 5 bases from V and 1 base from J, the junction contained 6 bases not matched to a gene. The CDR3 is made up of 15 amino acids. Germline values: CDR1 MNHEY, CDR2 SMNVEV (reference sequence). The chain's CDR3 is CASSPLTGGNTEAFF. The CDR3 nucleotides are TGTGCCAGCAGTCCCCTCACAGGGGGGAACACTGAAGCTTTCTTT.

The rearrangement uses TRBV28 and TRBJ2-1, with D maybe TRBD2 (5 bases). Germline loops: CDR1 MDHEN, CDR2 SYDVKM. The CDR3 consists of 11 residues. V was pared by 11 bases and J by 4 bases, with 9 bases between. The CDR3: CAAGRYNEQFF. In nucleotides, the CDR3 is TGTGCCGCGGGCCGGTACAATGAGCAGTTCTTC.

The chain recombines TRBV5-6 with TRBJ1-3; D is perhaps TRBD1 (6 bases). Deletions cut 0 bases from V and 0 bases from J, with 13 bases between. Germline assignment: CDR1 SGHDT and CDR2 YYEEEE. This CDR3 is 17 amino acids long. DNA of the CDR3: TGTGCCAGCAGCTTGGATTCCCGGACAGCCTCTGGAAACACCATATATTTT. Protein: CASSLDSRTASGNTIYF.

CDR3 DNA: TGCGCCAGCAGCTTGGCCGTAGCGGGAGGCCCCCAAGAGACCCAGTACTTC. Residues: CASSLAVAGGPQETQYF. The chain couples TRBV5-1 to TRBJ2-5; 10 bases are a match to TRBD2. Germline CDR1 is SGHRS and CDR2 is YFSETQ. V trimming: 0 bases; J trimming: 1 base; junction bases outside the gene matches: 6. This CDR3 comprises 17 residues.